This TCR beta chain stems from a study of CD8+ T cells in alopecia areata. The V end was cut by 5 bases, the J end by 3 bases, with 11 bases between. This CDR3 has 13 amino acids. The germline CDR1 and CDR2 sequences are MNHEY and SMNVEV (reference sequence). This clone was picked up a small number of times. RNA extraction was followed by reverse transcription into cDNA, which acted as the sequencing template. The repertoire was sequenced with immunoSEQ multiplex PCR; TCRdb's copy has only in-frame clones and lacks some. In the table there are 150,000 to 200,000 clones, about 66% of which are singletons.

The clonotype was recovered from a human donor with alopecia areata. The gene calls are TRBV27 and TRBJ2-7; D is uncertain. Sequencing used CD8+ T cells sorted from blood, obtained at week 0. CDR3 DNA: TGTGCCAGCAGTATGCTCGGGTTCTACGAGCAGTACTTC. Its translation is CASSMLGFYEQYF.